The entry below describes one T cell receptor beta chain. Germline V CDR1 and CDR2: MNHEY, SMNVEV (reference sequence). This CDR3 has 13 amino acids. Between the trimmed V and J ends, which lost 6 bases and 0 bases, there was a span of 8 bases. The assay was immunoSEQ multiplex PCR, and TCRdb's table has in-frame clones only and misses some. This table holds 120,000 or so clones, roughly 90% found once. This entry is derived from a study of control samples from healthy donors and cancer patients. This sequence was found in a woman between 18 and 30 years old in good health. Sequences were obtained from blood. The V gene is TRBV27, the J gene TRBJ2-5; D call uncertain. CDR3: CASRLMYQETQYF. The CDR3 DNA sequence: TGTGCCAGCAGACTCATGTACCAAGAGACCCAGTACTTC.